The 9 T cell receptor beta chains presented below share a single source sample, sequenced in a study of Graves' ophthalmopathy and Graves' hyperthyroidism (dated by TCRdb to the late 2010s). TCRdb lists the instrument as Illumina HiSeq 2000. TCR beta CDR3 regions were amplified from RNA transcripts for repertoire sequencing. The first round of RT-PCR was done with HTBI primers and the Qiagen OneStep RT-PCR kit, and was followed by a second round of multiplex PCR, then size selection and purification. In-frame beta chains were kept once TCRdb had trimmed the public reads at Q25 with fastp and called clones with MiXCR. When rows share a CDR3 protein, they turn into one entry using the most common DNA and genes. The sample data list 650,000 to 900,000 distinct CDR3 sequences, and roughly two fifths of these were observed just once. Approximately 46% of the sample rests with the top ten. Specimen: peripheral blood. The receptors derive from an adult man with Graves' ophthalmopathy.

This clonotype was counted many times. The chain couples TRBV10-3 to TRBJ2-7; D remains unclear. The CDR3 sequence is 15 residues long. Per germline, CDR1 ENHRY and CDR2 SYGVKD. The germline V and J ends were trimmed by 4 bases and 0 bases, with 13 bases remaining between them. DNA for the CDR3: TGTGCCATCAGTGGAGACGGTAGGAGCTCCTACGAGCAGTACTTC. Translated, it gives CAISGDGRSSYEQYF.

The rearrangement uses TRBV10-3 and TRBJ2-6; D ambiguous. This CDR3 is built from 17 residues. The V end was cut by 3 bases, the J end by 1 base, with 13 bases between. Germline lookup yields CDR1 ENHRY and CDR2 SYGVKD. CDR3 DNA sequence: TGTGCCATCAGTGATTCCAAATATGGGTCTGGGGCCAACGTCCTGACTTTC. It encodes CAISDSKYGSGANVLTF.

Concerning this clonotype: A much more abundant neighbour one base away suggests this may be a read error. The chain uses TRBV7-2 and TRBJ2-7; a weak D match, TRBD2 (7 bases). The end of the DNA fits TRBJ2-1 better, so the J call may be wrong. The CDR3 runs to 15 residues. CDR1 and CDR2 from the germline V gene are SGHTA and FQGNSA. The CDR3 coding sequence is TGTGCCAGCAGCTTAAGGGGGGGACACCTCTACGAGCAGTTCTTC. It specifies CASSLRGGHLYEQFF.

The rearrangement joins TRBV7-9 to TRBJ2-3; tentatively, D is TRBD1 (5 bases). The germline V gene encodes CDR1 SEHNR and CDR2 FQNEAQ (reference sequence). The CDR3 loop spans 13 amino acids. V was clipped by 4 bases and J by 3 bases, with 8 bases between them. The CDR3: CASSSGNTDTQYF. CDR3 sequence (DNA): TGTGCCAGCAGCTCAGGGAATACAGATACGCAGTATTTT.

V gene TRBV19 combines with J gene TRBJ2-5, with 8 bases lining up with TRBD1. The germline V gene encodes CDR1 LNHDA and CDR2 SQIVND (reference sequence). V dropped 7 bases and J dropped 4; count of bases not matched to a gene: 11. The CDR3 extends over 15 amino acids. The CDR3 region is CASKGGQVKSETQYF. The CDR3 region has the DNA TGTGCCAGTAAGGGGGGACAGGTTAAGTCAGAGACCCAGTACTTC. Supplemented by reference TRBV19 and TRBJ2-5, the full variable domain reads DGGITQSPKYLFRKEGQNVTLSCEQNLNHDAMYWYRQDPGQGLRLIYYSQIVNDFQKGDIAEGYSVSREKKESFPLTVTSAQKNPTAFYLCASKGGQVKSETQYFGPGTRLLVL.

A few counts support this clonotype. This sequence joins TRBV24-1 and TRBJ1-5, with 11 nucleotides matching TRBD1. The CDR3 contains 16 residues. Germline CDR1 reads KGHDR; CDR2 reads SFDVKD. V shed 4 bases and J 11 bases; nucleotides not matched to a gene: 12. CDR3 region: CATSDPGTGGGETQHF. The DNA for the CDR3 is TGTGCCACCAGTGACCCCGGGACAGGGGGGGGAGAGACCCAGCATTTT.

The table lists this clonotype with a few counts. The V and J genes are TRBV20-1 and TRBJ1-1; possibly TRBD1 for D (5 bases). CDR1 and CDR2 (germline): DFQATT, SNEGSKA (reference sequence). V was cut by 0 bases and J by 11 bases, with 16 bases left in between. CDR3 size: 13 residues. The CDR3 loop reads CSARDGLVKGAFF. The CDR3 coding sequence is TGCAGTGCTAGAGATGGTTTGGTAAAGGGGGCTTTCTTT.

About this clonotype itself: This may be a read error, as it is one base from a much larger clone. Written as DNA, the CDR3 is TGTGCCAGCAGCCCCAGGGTTGGCTACACCTTC. Translation: CASSPRVGYTF. The V gene is TRBV7-9, the J gene TRBJ1-2; the D gene is possibly TRBD1 (5 bases). V was clipped by 5 bases and J by 7 bases, with 8 bases between them. Germline loops: CDR1 SEHNR, CDR2 FQNEAQ (reference sequence). This CDR3 is built from 11 residues.

This clonotype has only a few counts. The chain is built from TRBV10-3 and TRBJ1-3; D might be TRBD1 (6 bases). Germline CDR1 and CDR2: ENHRY and SYGVKD. The V end lost 10 bases, the J end lost 2 bases, and 18 bases lay between the germline ends. The CDR3 extends over 15 amino acids. The CDR3 sequence is CATRRGRVPGNTIYF. Written as DNA, the CDR3 is TGTGCCACTAGACGGGGGCGCGTCCCTGGAAACACCATATATTTT.